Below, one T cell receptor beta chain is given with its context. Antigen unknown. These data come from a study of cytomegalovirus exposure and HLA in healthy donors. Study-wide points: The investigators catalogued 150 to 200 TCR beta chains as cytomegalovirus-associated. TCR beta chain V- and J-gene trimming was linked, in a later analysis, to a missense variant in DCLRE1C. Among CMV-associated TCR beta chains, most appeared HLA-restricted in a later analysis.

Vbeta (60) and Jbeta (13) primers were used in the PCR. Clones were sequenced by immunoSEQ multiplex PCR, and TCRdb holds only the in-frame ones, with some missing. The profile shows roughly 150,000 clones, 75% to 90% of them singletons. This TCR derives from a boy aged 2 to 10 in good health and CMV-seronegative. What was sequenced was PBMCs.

The CDR3 DNA reads TGTGCCAGCAGCCCCGTTTCTCTTCTAGCGGGGGAGGGCAATGAGCAGTTCTTC. It codes for CASSPVSLLAGEGNEQFF. The chain carries TRBV4-2 and TRBJ2-1; TRBD2 aligns across 10 bases. After removal of 4 bases from V and 6 bases from J, the junction contained 15 bases not matched to a gene. Germline V gene data show CDR1 as LGHNA and CDR2 as YNFKEQ. The CDR3 length is 18 residues.